These 18 T cell receptor beta chains originate from one sample sequenced in a study of shared clonotypes between healthy human individuals. Here immunoSEQ multiplex PCR was the method, and the copy in TCRdb shows in-frame clones only, minus some. The sample shows about a million clones, over 75% of them seen only once. Sequencing was carried out using memory CD4+ T cells sorted from blood. Documented subset: CD45RA-negative fraction. All receptors come from a man between 18 and 35 years old in good health.

This chain joins TRBV5-7 and TRBJ1-2; D unresolved. TRBV5-7 is an ORF, with its function uncertain. The CDR3 covers 18 residues. V was shortened by 2 bases and J by 1 base, with 21 bases between the two germline ends. The CDR3 loop is CASSLPGLRARINYGYTF. The CDR3 DNA is TGTGCCAGCAGCTTACCCGGCCTCCGAGCGCGGATTAACTATGGCTACACCTTC.

V gene TRBV28 combines with J gene TRBJ1-3, with D perhaps matching TRBD1 (6 bases). V lost 10 bases and J 3 bases, leaving 13 bases between the germline ends. This CDR3 is built from 13 residues. CDR1 and CDR2 (germline): MDHEN, SYDVKM. The CDR3 sequence is CATVRGNGNTIYF. The CDR3, as DNA: TGTGCCACCGTAAGGGGGAATGGAAACACCATATATTTT.

As regards this clone: Other nucleotide sequences from this sample produce the same CDR3. This rearrangement joins TRBV12-5 to TRBJ2-2; no clear D. CDR3 length equals 14 residues. Germline loops: CDR1 LGHNT, CDR2 FRNRAP. V was shortened by 2 bases and J by 4 bases, with 8 bases between the two germline ends. CDR3: CASGLFGGTGELFF. CDR3 in DNA: TGTGCTAGTGGTTTGTTTGGCGGCACCGGGGAGCTGTTTTTT.

The chain uses TRBV25-1 and TRBJ1-2, with D tentatively TRBD1 (6 bases). V lost 1 base to trimming and J lost 7 bases, with 19 bases between them. CDR1 MGHDK and CDR2 SYGVNS come from the germline V gene. This CDR3 has 16 residues. The CDR3 region has the DNA TGTGCCAGCAGTGAATCGGGGGGCAGCTTGAGCCGTGGCTACACCTTC. Amino acid sequence: CASSESGGSLSRGYTF.

The chain is built from TRBV2 and TRBJ1-4, with D tentatively TRBD1 (5 bases). CDR3 length: 12 amino acids. Germline CDR1 and CDR2: SNHLY and FYNNEI. V lost 9 bases and J lost 4, with 9 bases in between. CDR3 amino acids: CASKGINEKLFF. The CDR3 coding sequence is TGTGCCAGTAAGGGGATTAATGAAAAACTGTTTTTT.

A single count supports this clone. The chain is built from TRBV30 and TRBJ2-2; 9 positions match TRBD2. CDR1 is GTSNPN, CDR2 SVGIG, per germline (reference sequence). Trimming took 1 base from V and 7 from J; bases not matched to a gene: 1. The CDR3 consists of 13 residues. CDR3 sequence reads: CAWSGLAVGELFF. CDR3 DNA sequence: TGTGCCTGGAGTGGACTAGCGGTCGGGGAGCTGTTTTTT.

This sequence joins TRBV27 and TRBJ1-5; no reliable D call. Germline V gene sequence: CDR1 MNHEY, CDR2 SMNVEV (reference sequence). The CDR3 is 18 residues long. V lost 7 bases and J lost 1, with 23 bases in between. The CDR3 region has the DNA TGTGCCAGCATGCCCGGAGCCAGAGGAACGCTAAGCAATCAGCCCCAGCATTTT. Protein: CASMPGARGTLSNQPQHF.

The chain couples TRBV15 to TRBJ2-3; 8 bases match TRBD2. Trimming took 0 bases from V and 1 from J; bases not matched to a gene: 6. The length of the CDR3 is 17 residues. Germline V lookup: CDR1 LNHNV, CDR2 YYDKDF (reference sequence). The CDR3 sequence is CATSRDLTGGGTDTQYF. CDR3 nucleotides: TGTGCCACCAGCAGAGACTTAACGGGGGGGGGCACAGATACGCAGTATTTT.

The chain carries TRBV11-2 and TRBJ2-1; 10 bases align to TRBD2. The CDR3 extends over 18 amino acids. V lost 2 bases and J lost 5; bases outside the gene matches: 12. Germline lookup yields CDR1 SGHAT and CDR2 FQNNGV. Here the CDR3 DNA reads TGTGCCAGCAGCTTATCGGGGGCTAGCGGGAGATGGGACAATGAGCAGTTCTTC. This encodes CASSLSGASGRWDNEQFF.

Details on this clone: This may be a read error, as it is one base from a much larger clone. Other nucleotide sequences from this sample produce the same CDR3. The chain is built from TRBV30 and TRBJ1-1, with 8 bases lining up with TRBD1. The CDR3 is 13 amino acids. Germline CDR1 GTSNPN, CDR2 SVGIG (reference sequence). The V and J ends lost 5 bases and 1 base, in that order; junction bases with no gene match: 3. The CDR3 is CAWGQGGNTEAFF. DNA of the CDR3: TGTGCCTGGGGACAGGGTGGGAACACTGAAGCTTTCTTT.

The gene calls are TRBV4-1 and TRBJ2-3; D is perhaps TRBD2 (6 bases). The germline V gene has CDR1 MGHRA and CDR2 YSYEKL. This CDR3 has 15 amino acids. The ends were cut back, 4 bases at V and 3 bases at J, with 14 bases in the middle. CDR3 loop: CASSPQWAGTDTQYF. In DNA form, the CDR3 reads TGCGCCAGCAGCCCCCAATGGGCGGGGACAGATACGCAGTATTTT.

Note on this clone: Within the sample, other DNA sequences also encode this same CDR3. The V and J genes are TRBV18 and TRBJ2-7, with D unresolved. Germline V CDR1 and CDR2: KGHSH, LQKENI. This CDR3 comprises 13 residues. Deletions cut 2 bases from V and 4 bases from J, with 9 bases between. CDR3 loop: CASSPGLSYEQYF. DNA of the CDR3: TGTGCCAGCTCACCAGGTCTAAGTTACGAGCAGTACTTC. Using reference TRBV18 and TRBJ2-7 for the parts outside the CDR3, the full variable domain is NAGVMQNPRHLVRRRGQEARLRCSPMKGHSHVYWYRQLPEEGLKFMVYLQKENIIDESGMPKERFSAEFPKEGPSILRIQQVVRGDSAAYFCASSPGLSYEQYFGPGTRLTVT.

The chain couples TRBV4-1 to TRBJ2-3, with TRBD2 matching over 14 bases. V gave up 4 bases and J gave up 5 bases; unmatched junction bases: 11. CDR1 is MGHRA and CDR2 is YSYEKL in the germline V gene. This CDR3 comprises 18 residues. The chain's CDR3 is CASSPTTGTSGREDTQYF. In nucleotides, the CDR3 is TGCGCCAGCAGCCCCACAACAGGGACTAGCGGGAGAGAAGATACGCAGTATTTT.

Only a few counts were recorded for this clone. This rearrangement joins TRBV4-3 to TRBJ1-1; D gene unclear. Per the germline V gene, CDR1 is LGHNA and CDR2 is YSLEER. The CDR3 has 15 amino acids. V shed 3 bases and J shed 1 base, with 12 bases lying between them. The CDR3 nucleotides are TGCGCCAGCAGCCATTACGGTACAACGAACACTGAAGCTTTCTTT. It is translated as CASSHYGTTNTEAFF.

The chain joins TRBV2 to TRBJ1-6, with 8 bases lining up with TRBD1. Unmatched junction bases numbered 11, after V lost 8 bases and J lost 8 bases. The CDR3 runs to 15 residues. Germline CDR1 SNHLY, CDR2 FYNNEI. CDR3 region: CASRTDDRGHSPLHF. As DNA, the CDR3 is TGTGCCAGCCGAACGGATGACAGGGGACATTCACCCCTCCACTTT. Full variable domain (outside the CDR3, taken from reference TRBV2 and TRBJ1-6): EPEVTQTPSHQVTQMGQEVILRCVPISNHLYFYWYRQILGQKVEFLVSFYNNEISEKSEIFDDQFSVERPDGSNFTLKIRSTKLEDSAMYFCASRTDDRGHSPLHFGNGTRLTVT.

In the case of this clone: One junction end disagrees with the germline gene, perhaps due to a read error. This chain connects TRBV28 to TRBJ1-3; D remains ambiguous. Germline V CDR1 and CDR2: MDHEN, SYDVKM. This CDR3 is built from 13 residues. The CDR3 is CASRLGAGNTIYF. CDR3 nucleotide sequence: TGTGCCAGCCGTTTGGGAGCTGGAAACACCATATATTTT.

As concerns this clone: A far larger clone is a single base away, which makes a read error likely. The sample contains more than one DNA sequence encoding this CDR3. V usage is TRBV25-1 and J usage is TRBJ2-2, with D maybe TRBD2 (7 bases). Trimming pared 5 bases from V and 6 bases from J, leaving 19 bases between. This CDR3 has 16 residues. CDR1 and CDR2 from the germline V gene are MGHDK and SYGVNS. The CDR3 bases are TGTGCCAGCAGTTTAGGGACGGGGGGCAACTCCGGGGAGCTGTTTTTT. Translating gives CASSLGTGGNSGELFF.

The sample holds a few counts of this clone. V is TRBV6-1 and J is TRBJ2-7; D not certain. Germline values: CDR1 MNHNS, CDR2 SASEGT. The length of the CDR3 is 13 residues. V was shortened by 8 bases and J by 4 bases, with 15 bases between the two germline ends. The CDR3 region is CASYEYASYEQYF. CDR3 sequence (DNA): TGTGCCAGCTACGAGTACGCTAGTTACGAGCAGTACTTC.